The clone carrying this T cell receptor (beta chain) was recorded at least ten times. The target antigen is unknown. The data derive from a study of T cells after yellow fever vaccination. The study, taken as a whole, reports: The booster saw the reappearance of most primary-vaccination clones (roughly 96% CD4, about 90% CD8). Researchers noted that a small share of clonotypes showed up in both CD4 and CD8 compartments.

TCRdb passed the 5' RACE reads through MiXCR, listing each CDR3 protein once. The repertoire holds about 240,000 distinct CDR3 sequences, with about 7.1% as singletons. The CDR3 contains 13 residues. CDR1 SGHTA and CDR2 FQGNSA come from the germline V gene. Trimming pared 4 bases from V and 5 bases from J, leaving 11 bases between. This rearrangement joins TRBV7-2 to TRBJ2-5; TRBD2 might be the D (7 bases). The sequencing here drew on CD4+ T cells sorted from PBMCs, taken 15 days after the yellow fever booster vaccination. This receptor was obtained from a man aged 30 to 45 who received the YFV17D yellow fever vaccine. The CDR3 nucleotides read TGTGCCAGCAGCTCGGGGGGCCTTGAGACCCAGTACTTC. Its protein product is CASSSGGLETQYF.